Reported below is one T cell receptor (beta chain). These data come from a study of blood T cell repertoires in COVID-19. Study as a whole: Collection of acute and convalescent COVID-19 samples took place in the United States, Italy and Spain.

Trimming stripped 3 bases from V and 5 bases from J, with 17 bases between. CDR3 length equals 15 residues. The germline V gene has CDR1 SGHRS and CDR2 YFSETQ. TCRdb's table, derived via immunoSEQ multiplex PCR, lists solely in-frame clones and lacks some. The table lists under 300,000 clones, about 80% of them singletons. The clonotype was recovered from a woman of 80 years or more with acute or convalescent COVID-19. The sequencing sample was made of peripheral blood. This chain uses TRBV5-1 with TRBJ1-2; no definite D call. Written as DNA, the CDR3 is TGCGCCAGCAGCTCCCGTCCGGGTTTTTATTATGGCTACACCTTC. It yields the protein CASSSRPGFYYGYTF.